This T cell receptor beta chain was profiled in a study of sequential checkpoint blockade in melanoma. In the study overall: First-line arms were nivolumab then ipilimumab, or the reverse, randomized 1:1.

V lost 4 bases to trimming and J lost 4 bases, with 14 bases between them. The germline V gene encodes CDR1 SGHRS and CDR2 YFSETQ. This CDR3 has 15 amino acids. Noted treatment: randomized to nivolumab then ipilimumab (arm A) or the reverse (arm B). Patients had received no earlier DNA-damaging chemotherapy. Assay used: immunoSEQ multiplex PCR; TCRdb lists only in-frame clones, some missing. This table has just over 15,000 clones, 77% appearing once. The origin of this receptor is a human donor with melanoma. The specimen was CD8+ T cells sorted from blood (inferred from file names), collected from a patient given nivolumab and ipilimumab in sequence. The V call is TRBV5-1, the J call TRBJ1-4, with D possibly being TRBD1 (6 bases). CDR3 sequence: CASSVRGEDNEKLFF. CDR3 bases: TGCGCCAGCAGCGTCAGGGGAGAGGATAATGAAAAACTGTTTTTT.